Given below is one T cell receptor (beta chain) in context. The data stem from a study of blood T cell repertoires in COVID-19. Study overall: Researchers got acute and convalescent COVID-19 samples from the United States, Italy and Spain. Sources were T cells, B-cell-depleted T cells, or PBMCs; the material itself was cDNA or gDNA.

Original handling: Amplifying reference gene primers gave estimates of nucleated cell counts. Produced via immunoSEQ multiplex PCR; TCRdb's table is partial and in-frame only. The V and J calls and clone size were taken over from that table, and D and trimming were inferred from the DNA. This sample has 9,000 to 10,000 clones, with around 77% found just once. This CDR3 spans 15 amino acids. Germline V gives CDR1 KGHSH, CDR2 LQKENI. V lost 3 bases to trimming and J lost 7 bases, with 16 bases between them. This clonotype was obtained from a human donor in a cohort sampled during active COVID-19. V gene TRBV18 combines with J gene TRBJ2-1; TRBD1 might be the D (5 bases). Sequencing was performed on peripheral blood. DNA for the CDR3: TGTGCCAGCTCACCCCCGAATCCAGGGTATAATGAGCAGTTCTTC. It encodes CASSPPNPGYNEQFF.